These T cell receptor beta chains were read from a single sample in a study of blood T cell repertoires in COVID-19. Some clones are missing from TCRdb's copy, which holds only in-frame ones; the method was immunoSEQ multiplex PCR. The sample contains 250,000 to 350,000 clones, over 75% of which appear only once. The sample taken for sequencing was peripheral blood. All receptors derive from a woman aged 50 to 60 with active or convalescent COVID-19. CDR3s include the opening cysteine and the closing phenylalanine or tryptophan. Each record gives: J gene, clone size, D gene, V gene, CDR3 protein, CDR3 DNA. The D gene is left open where the match is weak. Only part of the rows carry a size: once, few, many, or a class if the clone is expanded.

TRBJ2-7 . . TRBV15 CATSRDPGTYEQYF TGTGCCACCAGCAGAGATCCAGGTACCTACGAGCAGTACTTC
TRBJ1-5 . TRBD1 TRBV19 CASSSPGQGGGQPQHF TGTGCCAGTAGTTCGCCGGGACAGGGGGGCGGACAGCCCCAGCATTTT
TRBJ1-5 . . TRBV2 CASSDKGANQPQHF TGTGCCAGCAGTGATAAAGGGGCGAATCAGCCCCAGCATTTT
TRBJ1-1 . . TRBV6-5 CASSYSGTQNTEAFF TGTGCCAGCAGTTACTCCGGGACACAGAACACTGAAGCTTTCTTT
TRBJ1-1 . . TRBV29-1 CSVEKGEAFF TGCAGCGTCGAAAAGGGGGAAGCTTTCTTT
TRBJ2-1 . . TRBV19 CASSQLAGNEQFF TGTGCCAGTAGTCAACTAGCCGGGAATGAGCAGTTCTTC
TRBJ2-1 . . TRBV29-1 CSVTHSNEQFF TGCAGCGTTACGCACTCCAATGAGCAGTTCTTC
TRBJ1-2 . TRBD1 TRBV7-9 CASSDDRGLYGYTF TGTGCCAGCAGCGATGACAGGGGACTATATGGCTACACCTTC
TRBJ2-2 . TRBD2 TRBV6-5 CASSFLAGGPAGELFF TGTGCCAGCAGTTTCTTAGCGGGGGGGCCGGCCGGGGAGCTGTTTTTT
TRBJ1-2 . TRBD1 TRBV30 CAWMTGKMNYGYTF TGTGCCTGGATGACAGGGAAAATGAACTATGGCTACACCTTC
TRBJ1-3 few . TRBV9 CASSVGTPSNTIYF TGTGCCAGCAGCGTAGGGACACCATCCAACACCATATATTTT
TRBJ1-5 few . TRBV12-3/TRBV12-4 CASSLGGGQPQHF TGTGCCAGCAGTTTGGGAGGAGGTCAGCCCCAGCATTTT
TRBJ1-4 . . TRBV25-1 CASSEPVSVREKLFF TGTGCCAGCAGTGAACCCGTTTCAGTACGAGAAAAACTGTTTTTT
TRBJ2-5 . . TRBV20-1 CSATYQETQYF TGCAGTGCTACGTACCAAGAGACCCAGTACTTC
TRBJ2-7 . . TRBV4-3 CASSQEWGRYEQYF TGCGCCAGCAGCCAAGAGTGGGGCCGCTACGAGCAGTACTTC
TRBJ2-7 . TRBD1 TRBV4-1 CASSQEGQGRYEQYF TGCGCCAGCAGCCAAGAGGGACAGGGGAGGTACGAGCAGTACTTC
TRBJ1-1 . . TRBV18 CASSPRGEGEAFF TGTGCCAGCTCACCCCGGGGTGAGGGTGAAGCTTTCTTT
TRBJ1-2 . . TRBV7-2 CASSPHHTQGGYGYTF TGTGCCAGCAGCCCGCACCACACTCAGGGAGGCTATGGCTACACCTTC
TRBJ2-1 . TRBD2 TRBV24-1 CATKAGGWDEQFF TGTGCCACCAAAGCGGGAGGGTGGGATGAGCAGTTCTTC
TRBJ1-4 . . TRBV28 CASSSLQGGKLFF TGTGCCAGCAGTTCACTCCAAGGGGGAAAACTGTTTTTT
TRBJ2-5 . TRBD2 TRBV7-9 CASSLPSGRGRETQYF TGTGCCAGCAGCCTCCCTAGCGGGAGAGGGAGAGAGACCCAGTACTTC
TRBJ2-1 . TRBD1 TRBV18 CASSPATGDRNEQFF TGTGCCAGCTCACCAGCGACAGGGGATAGGAATGAGCAGTTCTTC
TRBJ2-7 . TRBD1 TRBV7-6 CASIPLNRGPGEQYF TGTGCCAGCATCCCATTAAACAGGGGGCCAGGGGAGCAGTACTTC